This T cell receptor beta chain was found in a study of T cell changes during pregnancy in multiple sclerosis. Sequencing was performed with immunoSEQ multiplex PCR; in TCRdb, only in-frame clones are kept and a portion is missing. The sample contains about 87,000 clones, roughly 95% of which appear only once. This CDR3 is built from 13 residues. CDR1 and CDR2 (germline): LNHDA, SQIVND (reference sequence). Trimming left V 8 bases short and J 5 bases short, with 13 bases between. The sample here was peripheral blood, taken in the third trimester of pregnancy. This sequence joins TRBV19 and TRBJ1-5; TRBD1 is a possible D gene (6 bases). The clonotype originates from a female donor in good health, enrolled as a control in a pregnancy study. CDR3 nucleotide sequence: TGTGCCAGTTCCGACAGGTGGTATCAGCCCCAGCATTTT. Translation gives CASSDRWYQPQHF.